This TCR beta chain was identified during a study of CD8+ T cells in alopecia areata. Study-level background: Patients in the treated group were given tofacitinib by mouth, 5 to 10 mg twice a day.

The V gene's germline CDR1 is SGHRS and CDR2 YFSETQ. The ends were cut back, 0 bases at V and 4 bases at J, with 10 bases in the middle. CDR3 length equals 15 residues. Treatment given: oral pan-JAK inhibitor, 5-10 mg twice daily. Following RNA extraction, reverse transcription yielded cDNA that acted as the sequencing template. Repertoires were generated with immunoSEQ multiplex PCR, while TCRdb's copy carries only in-frame clones and drops some. The table records about 220,000 clones, less than 75% of them present only once. The V and J genes are TRBV5-1 and TRBJ2-2; D unresolved. The receptor was derived from a human donor with alopecia areata. The sample was CD4+ T cells sorted from blood, taken at week 4, from a patient treated with tofacitinib. The CDR3 loop is CASSLAGRVTGELFF. The CDR3 nucleotides read TGCGCCAGCAGCTTGGCCGGACGGGTCACCGGGGAGCTGTTTTTT. The complete variable domain, with remaining parts taken from reference TRBV5-1 and TRBJ2-2, reads KAGVTQTPRYLIKTRGQQVTLSCSPISGHRSVSWYQQTPGQGLQFLFEYFSETQRNKGNFPGRFSGRQFSNSRSEMNVSTLELGDSALYLCASSLAGRVTGELFFGEGSRLTVL.